These 18 T cell receptor beta chains were sequenced from one sample in a study of blood T cell repertoires in COVID-19. Data came from immunoSEQ multiplex PCR; TCRdb stores just in-frame clones and leaves some out. Of around 93,000 clones in the sample, approximately 90% were seen once. Sequencing input: peripheral blood. The receptors stem from a human donor in a cohort sampled during active COVID-19.

This clone showed up just once. CDR3 protein: CASSLLAGGGTDTQYF. As DNA, the CDR3 is TGTGCCAGCAGTTTACTAGCGGGAGGAGGCACAGATACGCAGTATTTT. The J gene is TRBJ2-3, the V gene TRBV27; 11 nucleotides align to TRBD2. This CDR3 has 16 amino acids. The V gene's germline CDR1 is MNHEY and CDR2 SMNVEV (reference sequence). After removal of 2 bases from V and 1 base from J, the junction contained 2 bases not matched to a gene.

The chain employs TRBV6-2 or TRBV6-3 and TRBJ1-1; D is unclear. Germline CDR1 and CDR2: MNHEY and SVGEGT. The V end was cut by 5 bases, the J end by 11 bases, with 21 bases between. The CDR3 sequence is 14 residues long. CDR3 protein: CASSKNPGEKGAFF. In DNA form, the CDR3 reads TGTGCCAGCAGTAAGAACCCGGGAGAAAAAGGGGCTTTCTTT.

The chain is built from TRBV5-4 and TRBJ2-5; 12 bases align to TRBD2. The CDR3 is made up of 18 amino acids. CDR1 SGHNT and CDR2 YYREEE come from the germline V gene (reference sequence). The trim removed 2 bases at V and 1 base at J, leaving 9 bases unmatched. In DNA, the CDR3 is TGTGCCAGCAGCTTTGACCCCCTAGCGGGGGGGCTCCAAGAGACCCAGTACTTC. It yields the protein CASSFDPLAGGLQETQYF.

The chain uses TRBV7-2 and TRBJ1-5, with D tentatively TRBD1 (6 bases). The length of the CDR3 is 17 residues. V was cut by 1 base and J by 3 bases, with 16 bases left in between. CDR1 is SGHTA and CDR2 is FQGNSA in the germline V gene. This chain's CDR3 is CASSLVGQGLYNQPQHF. The CDR3 DNA follows: TGTGCCAGCAGCTTAGTGGGGCAGGGGCTATACAATCAGCCCCAGCATTTT.

The rearrangement joins TRBV29-1 to TRBJ1-5, with TRBD1 as a possible D gene (5 bases). From germline, CDR1 is SQVTM and CDR2 ANQGSEA. The CDR3 covers 13 residues. Trimming took 4 bases from V and 3 from J, leaving 10 bases between them. The CDR3 sequence: CSVGGEDNQPQHF. The CDR3 coding sequence is TGCAGCGTTGGGGGGGAGGACAATCAGCCCCAGCATTTT.

This sequence joins TRBV6-1 and TRBJ2-7, with D possibly being TRBD1 (6 bases). Trimming pared 1 base from V and 7 bases from J, leaving 14 bases between. The CDR3 has 14 residues. Looked up from germline, CDR1 is MNHNS and CDR2 is SASEGT. Here the CDR3 reads CASSEVNRVGEQYF. CDR3 in DNA: TGTGCCAGCAGTGAAGTTAACAGGGTTGGTGAGCAGTACTTC.

The chain uses TRBV4-1 and TRBJ2-3; 12 bases match TRBD2. The CDR3 loop spans 16 amino acids. J lost 4 bases, V lost 1 base, and 3 bases had no gene match. Germline V gives CDR1 MGHRA, CDR2 YSYEKL. As DNA, the CDR3 is TGCGCCAGCAGCCAAGTTTCTAGCGGGAGGGCAGATACGCAGTATTTT. It encodes CASSQVSSGRADTQYF.

J is TRBJ2-4 and V is TRBV19; perhaps TRBD2 as D (6 bases). Germline lookup yields CDR1 LNHDA and CDR2 SQIVND (reference sequence). With 7 bases removed from V and 8 bases from J, the gap between germline ends came to 9 bases. CDR3 length: 11 residues. CDR3 nucleotides: TGTGCCAGTATCGGAGGGCACATTCAGTACTTC. This encodes CASIGGHIQYF.

The gene calls are TRBV4-3 and TRBJ1-1; 7 bases align to TRBD1. J was trimmed by 4 bases and V by 0 bases; bases with no gene match: 2. Germline-derived CDR1 and CDR2 are LGHNA and YSLEER. This CDR3 contains 14 residues. This CDR3 reads CASSQENRGTEAFF. CDR3 DNA: TGCGCCAGCAGCCAAGAAAACAGGGGCACTGAAGCTTTCTTT.

CDR3 loop: CASTISSGSYNEQFF. CDR3 nucleotide sequence: TGTGCCAGCACCATCAGCAGCGGGAGCTATAATGAGCAGTTCTTC. The V call is TRBV28, the J call TRBJ2-1, with 8 bases matching TRBD2. The V gene end was trimmed by 7 bases and the J gene end by 7 bases; junction bases not matched to a gene: 12. Germline loops: CDR1 MDHEN, CDR2 SYDVKM. The CDR3 runs to 15 residues.

The chain has TRBV5-4 and TRBJ1-3; D may be TRBD1 (5 bases). The CDR3 has 17 amino acids. Germline V lookup: CDR1 SGHNT, CDR2 YYREEE (reference sequence). Trimming stripped 4 bases from V and 1 base from J, with 18 bases between. The CDR3 sequence is CASSPAGAPLSGNTIYF. The DNA of the CDR3 is TGTGCCAGCAGCCCGGCTGGGGCTCCTCTTTCTGGAAACACCATATATTTT.

The chain is built from TRBV5-6 and TRBJ1-2, with a possible D match to TRBD1 (6 bases). Germline V CDR1 and CDR2: SGHDT, YYEEEE. Trimming cost V 1 base and J 7 bases, with 14 bases left between them. The CDR3 length is 14 residues. CDR3 in amino acids: CASSLSLKGGGYTF. The CDR3 DNA follows: TGTGCCAGCAGCTTGAGTTTGAAAGGGGGTGGCTACACCTTC.

This clone showed up just a few times. The gene calls are TRBV2 and TRBJ2-7; 11 bases map to TRBD2. Per the germline V gene, CDR1 is SNHLY and CDR2 is FYNNEI. J gave up 5 bases and V 6 bases, and 9 bases lay outside the gene matches. CDR3 size: 15 residues. The CDR3 DNA reads as TGTGCCAGCAGCCCGACTAGCGGGAAATTACACGAGCAGTACTTC. Residues: CASSPTSGKLHEQYF.

The CDR3 nucleotides are TGTGCCACTTCACTAGCGGGTTTCGAGCAGTACTTC. It codes for CATSLAGFEQYF. V and J are TRBV28 and TRBJ2-7; TRBD2 aligns across 9 bases. In germline, CDR1 is MDHEN, CDR2 SYDVKM. Trimming cost V 10 bases and J 6 bases; bases outside gene matches: 7. This CDR3 has 12 amino acids.

The rearrangement joins TRBV6-6 to TRBJ1-4; D is unclear. The CDR3 has 15 amino acids. The germline V gene encodes CDR1 MNHNY and CDR2 SVGAGI (reference sequence). Trimming stripped 4 bases from V and 2 bases from J, with 11 bases between. The CDR3 bases are TGTGCCAGCAGTTCCTATCAAAGTACTAATGAAAAACTGTTTTTT. It specifies CASSSYQSTNEKLFF.

The chain links TRBV27 to TRBJ1-1; TRBD1 matches at 7 bases. The germline gives CDR1 MNHEY, CDR2 SMNVEV (reference sequence). Germline trimming cut 3 bases from V and 1 base from J; bases unmatched to any gene: 5. The CDR3 length is 15 residues. The CDR3 coding sequence is TGTGCCAGCAGTTTTAACAGGGGTGAGAACACTGAAGCTTTCTTT. Its translation: CASSFNRGENTEAFF.

Only a few counts were recorded for this clone. DNA for the CDR3: TGTGCCAGCAGCTTTGGGGGCCCTACAACTAATGAAAAACTGTTTTTT. Residues: CASSFGGPTTNEKLFF. The rearrangement uses TRBV27 and TRBJ1-4; D may be TRBD1 (6 bases). The CDR3 sequence is 16 residues long. Germline CDR1 is MNHEY and CDR2 is SMNVEV (reference sequence). V lost 6 bases, J lost 0 bases, and 14 bases lay in between.

The rearrangement joins TRBV9 to TRBJ2-1, with 10 positions matching TRBD1. J lost 2 bases, V lost 0 bases, and 8 bases had no gene match. This CDR3 contains 18 residues. CDR1 is SGDLS, CDR2 YYNGEE, per germline. The DNA for the CDR3 is TGTGCCAGCAGCGTAGCCGGAGCCGGGACAGGGGCCTACAATGAGCAGTTCTTC. Translating it yields CASSVAGAGTGAYNEQFF.